One sample yielded the 17 T cell receptor beta chains listed below, sequenced in a study of beta chain features in type 1 diabetes. Antigen specificity for these receptors is unknown. Expressed TCRB transcripts were sequenced because the entire RNA isolate underwent reverse transcription. Sequenced by immunoSEQ multiplex PCR; TCRdb stores in-frame clones only, minus some. The table records about 53,000 clones, 50% to 75% of them present only once. General study results and limits: TCRB CDR3s were moderately but significantly shorter in Type 1 diabetes patients in all four CD4+ subsets.

The sample consisted of stem cell memory CD4+ T cells from blood. Source of these receptors: a woman in her twenties or thirties with type 1 diabetes.

This clone was recorded once. The gene calls are TRBV9 and TRBJ1-1, with 12 bases that match TRBD1. The J segment lost 7 bases and the V segment lost 0 bases, leaving 10 bases of the junction unmatched. The germline V gene encodes CDR1 SGDLS and CDR2 YYNGEE. The CDR3 totals 17 residues. The CDR3 nucleotides read TGTGCCAGCAGCGTAGGCGGGACAGGGGGCTACGGGGGTGAAGCTTTCTTT. Protein sequence: CASSVGGTGGYGGEAFF.

The gene calls are TRBV9 and TRBJ2-1; 8 bases map to TRBD1. CDR1 SGDLS and CDR2 YYNGEE come from the germline V gene. V gave up 4 bases and J gave up 4 bases; unmatched junction bases: 7. The CDR3 is made up of 15 amino acids. CDR3 amino acids: CASSSQGAGYNEQFF. CDR3 in DNA: TGTGCCAGCAGCTCGCAGGGGGCCGGTTACAATGAGCAGTTCTTC.

This rearrangement joins TRBV6-5 to TRBJ2-3; 12 bases are shared with TRBD2. The V gene's germline CDR1 is MNHEY and CDR2 SVGAGI. The junction had 8 bases not matched to a gene; V was cut back by 4 bases and J by 6 bases. CDR3 size: 16 residues. Here the CDR3 reads CASSSALAGGLDTQYF. The CDR3 nucleotides read TGTGCCAGCAGTTCCGCTCTAGCGGGAGGGCTTGATACGCAGTATTTT.

The sample holds one count of this clone. The chain uses TRBV7-9 and TRBJ1-4, with 7 nucleotides matching TRBD1. Germline V gives CDR1 SEHNR, CDR2 FQNEAQ (reference sequence). Germline trimming cut 5 bases from V and 6 bases from J; bases unmatched to any gene: 6. CDR3 length: 14 amino acids. The CDR3 spells CASSGGTAYEKLFF. Written as DNA, the CDR3 is TGTGCCAGCAGCGGTGGGACAGCATATGAAAAACTGTTTTTT.

This clone was counted between two and nine times. J is TRBJ2-2 and V is TRBV7-6; TRBD1 aligns across 8 bases. Germline V gene data show CDR1 as SGHVS and CDR2 as FNYEAQ. The CDR3 consists of 14 residues. V was pared by 3 bases and J by 6 bases, with 3 bases of the junction left unmatched. CDR3 nucleotide sequence: TGTGCCAGCAGCTTCGGACAGGGTCCCGGGGAGCTGTTTTTT. As protein: CASSFGQGPGELFF.

The chain combines TRBV7-9 with TRBJ2-3, with 11 bases aligning to TRBD2. The germline CDR1 and CDR2 sequences are SEHNR and FQNEAQ (reference sequence). The CDR3 sequence is 16 residues long. The J segment lost 4 bases and the V segment lost 2 bases, leaving 5 bases of the junction unmatched. The CDR3 DNA reads as TGTGCCAGCAGCTTAACTAGCGGGAGCGGGGCAGATACGCAGTATTTT. It yields the protein CASSLTSGSGADTQYF.

In its sample, this clone was seen a few times. The V and J genes are TRBV4-1 and TRBJ2-5, with 7 bases identical to TRBD2. This CDR3 region has 15 residues. Germline-derived CDR1 and CDR2 are MGHRA and YSYEKL. Trimming at V came to 1 base and at J to 2 bases, leaving 4 bases not matched to a gene. CDR3 bases: TGCGCCAGCAGCCAAGTGGGAGGGAATCAAGAGACCCAGTACTTC. It codes for CASSQVGGNQETQYF.

V gene TRBV27 combines with J gene TRBJ2-6; the D gene is possibly TRBD1 (6 bases). The V gene lost 5 bases and the J gene lost 4 bases, with 9 bases spanning the gap. The germline CDR1 and CDR2 sequences are MNHEY and SMNVEV (reference sequence). The CDR3 covers 14 residues. The CDR3 DNA follows: TGTGCCAGCAGTACCGGGACAGGGGCCAACGTCCTGACTTTC. Its translation is CASSTGTGANVLTF.

V gene TRBV7-3 combines with J gene TRBJ2-2; 10 nucleotides line up with TRBD2. The V segment lost 6 bases and the J segment 7 bases; nucleotides outside the gene matches: 8. The germline CDR1 and CDR2 sequences are SGHTA and FQGTGA. The CDR3 runs 15 residues. CDR3 in DNA: TGTGCCAGCAGTACAGCGGGAGGGCATGACGGGGAGCTGTTTTTT. Its translation is CASSTAGGHDGELFF.

The chain recombines TRBV19 with TRBJ2-7, with a tentative D call TRBD2 (6 bases). Germline loops: CDR1 LNHDA, CDR2 SQIVND (reference sequence). The CDR3 is 16 residues long. Trimming took off 2 bases at V and 2 bases at J, with 16 bases between the two ends. CDR3 region: CASSISSGVRTYEQYF. The CDR3 DNA reads TGTGCCAGTAGTATATCATCGGGAGTCCGAACCTACGAGCAGTACTTC.

The chain links TRBV4-1 to TRBJ2-3, with D tentatively TRBD2 (5 bases). This CDR3 comprises 16 residues. Germline values: CDR1 MGHRA, CDR2 YSYEKL. The ends were cut back, 3 bases at V and 2 bases at J, with 15 bases in the middle. The CDR3 region has the DNA TGCGCCAGCAGCCAGCTACTAGTTCGAGTCACAGATACGCAGTATTTT. Translated: CASSQLLVRVTDTQYF.

The CDR3: CASSRTGGHNEQFF. CDR3 coding DNA: TGTGCCAGCAGCAGGACAGGGGGACACAATGAGCAGTTCTTC. This rearrangement joins TRBV7-3 to TRBJ2-1; 10 positions agree with TRBD1. The CDR3 totals 14 residues. From germline, CDR1 is SGHTA and CDR2 FQGTGA. Trimming at V came to 5 bases and at J to 5 bases, leaving 3 bases not matched to a gene.

V is TRBV7-6 and J is TRBJ1-2; no definite D call. The CDR3 loop spans 12 amino acids. V was clipped by 4 bases and J by 6 bases, with 9 bases between them. The V gene's germline CDR1 is SGHVS and CDR2 FNYEAQ. The CDR3 coding sequence is TGTGCCAGCAGCTCCATCGGTAATGGCTACACCTTC. Protein sequence: CASSSIGNGYTF. The whole variable domain, remainder taken from reference TRBV7-6 and TRBJ1-2, is GAGVSQSPRYKVTKRGQDVALRCDPISGHVSLYWYRQALGQGPEFLTYFNYEAQQDKSGLPNDRFSAERPEGSISTLTIQRTEQRDSAMYRCASSSIGNGYTFGSGTRLTVV.

CDR3 in DNA: TGCAGCGTTGTATCCTCCGGGACAGTTAAAGCTTTCTTT. The encoded protein is CSVVSSGTVKAFF. The chain links TRBV29-1 to TRBJ1-1; 7 bases are shared with TRBD1. V trimming: 4 bases; J trimming: 9 bases; junction bases outside the gene matches: 11. CDR1 and CDR2 from the germline V gene are SQVTM and ANQGSEA. There are 13 residues in the CDR3.

This clone showed up just once. J is TRBJ1-6 and V is TRBV28; D remains unclear. Trimming pared 3 bases from V and 5 bases from J, leaving 11 bases between. The CDR3 has 15 amino acids. In germline, CDR1 is MDHEN, CDR2 SYDVKM. The chain's CDR3 is CASSFHPENNSPLHF. Written as DNA, the CDR3 is TGTGCCAGCAGTTTCCATCCGGAGAATAATTCACCCCTCCACTTT.

This sequence joins TRBV7-9 and TRBJ2-1, with D maybe TRBD1 (6 bases). Germline CDR1 is SEHNR and CDR2 is FQNEAQ (reference sequence). Trimming stripped 5 bases from V and 9 bases from J, with 11 bases between. The CDR3 has 12 residues. The CDR3 reads CASSPTGGEQFF. The CDR3 nucleotides are TGTGCCAGCAGCCCGACAGGAGGTGAGCAGTTCTTC.

The chain joins TRBV9 to TRBJ2-1; TRBD2 agrees at 8 bases. The CDR3 is 16 residues long. After removal of 4 bases from V and 6 bases from J, the junction contained 12 bases not matched to a gene. In germline, CDR1 is SGDLS, CDR2 YYNGEE. The CDR3 region has the DNA TGTGCCAGCAGCCCGTGGATTAGCGGGATGGGCAATGAGCAGTTCTTC. This encodes CASSPWISGMGNEQFF.